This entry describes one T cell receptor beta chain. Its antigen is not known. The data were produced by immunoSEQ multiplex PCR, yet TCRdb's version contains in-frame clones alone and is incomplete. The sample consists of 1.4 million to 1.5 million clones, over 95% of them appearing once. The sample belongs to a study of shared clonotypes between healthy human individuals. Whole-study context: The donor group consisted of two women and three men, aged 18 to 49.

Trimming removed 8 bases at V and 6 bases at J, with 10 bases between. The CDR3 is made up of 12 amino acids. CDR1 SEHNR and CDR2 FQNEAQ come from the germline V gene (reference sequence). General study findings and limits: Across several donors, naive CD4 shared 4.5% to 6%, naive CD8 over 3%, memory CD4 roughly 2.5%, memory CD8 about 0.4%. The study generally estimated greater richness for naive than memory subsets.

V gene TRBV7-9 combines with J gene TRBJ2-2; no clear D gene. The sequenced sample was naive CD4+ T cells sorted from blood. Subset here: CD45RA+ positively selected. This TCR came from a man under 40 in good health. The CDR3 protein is CASHPLPGELFF. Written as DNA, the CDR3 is TGTGCCAGCCACCCTTTACCCGGGGAGCTGTTTTTT. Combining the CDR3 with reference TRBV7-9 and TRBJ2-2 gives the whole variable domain DTGVSQNPRHKITKRGQNVTFRCDPISEHNRLYWYRQTLGQGPEFLTYFQNEAQLEKSRLLSDRFSAERPKGSFSTLEIQRTEQGDSAMYLCASHPLPGELFFGEGSRLTVL.